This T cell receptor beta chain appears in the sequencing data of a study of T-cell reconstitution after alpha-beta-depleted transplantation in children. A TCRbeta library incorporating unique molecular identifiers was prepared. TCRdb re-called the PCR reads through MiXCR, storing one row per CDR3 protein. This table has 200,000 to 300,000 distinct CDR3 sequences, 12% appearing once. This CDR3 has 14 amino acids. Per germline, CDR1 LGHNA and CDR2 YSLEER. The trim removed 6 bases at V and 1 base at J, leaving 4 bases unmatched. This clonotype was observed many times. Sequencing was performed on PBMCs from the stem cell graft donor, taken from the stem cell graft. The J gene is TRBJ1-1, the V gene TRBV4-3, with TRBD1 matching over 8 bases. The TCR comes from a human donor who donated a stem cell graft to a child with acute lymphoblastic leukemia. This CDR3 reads CASRLGQGNTEAFF. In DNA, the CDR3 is TGCGCCAGCAGACTTGGACAGGGGAACACTGAAGCTTTCTTT.